A single sample gave rise to the 6 T cell receptor beta chains below, sequenced in a study of identical twins. TCRdb called the 5' RACE reads again in MiXCR, with one record for every CDR3 protein. The profile covers a few hundred thousand distinct CDR3 sequences, with 13% to 15% appearing a single time and more than 0.8% taken by the ten largest. The sample also formed part of further work on yellow fever vaccine responses in identical twins.

Source material: CD4+ T cells sorted from blood. The receptors originated from a young woman in good health.

This clonotype occurred many times. The rearrangement links TRBV20-1 to TRBJ2-3; D possibly corresponds to TRBD2 (6 bases). Germline assignment: CDR1 DFQATT and CDR2 SNEGSKA (reference sequence). Deletions cut 6 bases from V and 1 base from J, with 17 bases between. This CDR3 is 15 amino acids long. The CDR3 region is CSATTSLRGTDTQYF. The CDR3 region has the DNA TGCAGTGCCACGACTAGTTTGCGCGGCACAGATACGCAGTATTTT.

J is TRBJ2-7 and V is TRBV10-3; 7 positions agree with TRBD1. Trimming at V came to 0 bases and at J to 3 bases, leaving 2 bases not matched to a gene. Germline CDR1 and CDR2: ENHRY and SYGVKD. The CDR3 spans 14 residues. DNA for the CDR3: TGTGCCATCAGTGAGTCGGGACAGAACTACGAGCAGTACTTC. Its protein is CAISESGQNYEQYF.

This clonotype came up many times. The chain joins TRBV7-2 to TRBJ2-7; D ambiguous. The V and J ends lost 2 bases and 3 bases respectively, with 8 bases between them. CDR3 size: 13 residues. Germline V lookup: CDR1 SGHTA, CDR2 FQGNSA. CDR3 bases: TGTGCCAGCAGCTTATCTGATATCTACGAGCAGTACTTC. It encodes CASSLSDIYEQYF. The full variable domain, completed using reference TRBV7-2 and TRBJ2-7, is GAGVSQSPSNKVTEKGKDVELRCDPISGHTALYWYRQSLGQGLEFLIYFQGNSAPDKSGLPSDRFSAERTGGSVSTLTIQRTQQEDSAVYLCASSLSDIYEQYFGPGTRLTVT.

With regard to this clonotype: The junction departs from the called germline gene at one end, perhaps through a read error. This chain connects TRBV6-5 to TRBJ2-7, with TRBD1 matching over 12 bases. CDR1 MNHEY and CDR2 SVGAGI come from the germline V gene. The CDR3 consists of 16 residues. The CDR3 sequence is CASSDSGTGGTYEQYF. Here the CDR3 DNA reads TGTGCCAGCAGTGACTCAGGGACAGGGGGCACCTACGAGCAGTACTTC.

This chain connects TRBV7-2 to TRBJ2-3; D is unclear. This CDR3 region has 16 residues. Trimming removed 5 bases at V and 2 bases at J, with 17 bases between. Per germline, CDR1 SGHTA and CDR2 FQGNSA. CDR3 DNA sequence: TGTGCCAGCAGCCCAGGAAGGCGGATGATCACAGATACGCAGTATTTT. Its protein is CASSPGRRMITDTQYF. Full variable domain (missing parts from reference TRBV7-2 and TRBJ2-3): GAGVSQSPSNKVTEKGKDVELRCDPISGHTALYWYRQSLGQGLEFLIYFQGNSAPDKSGLPSDRFSAERTGGSVSTLTIQRTQQEDSAVYLCASSPGRRMITDTQYFGPGTRLTVL.

The chain links TRBV20-1 to TRBJ2-6; D gene uncertain. From germline, CDR1 is DFQATT and CDR2 SNEGSKA (reference sequence). The CDR3 spans 11 residues. The germline V and J ends were trimmed by 5 bases and 4 bases, with 3 bases remaining between them. The CDR3 DNA sequence: TGCAGTGCTTGGGGGGCCAACGTCCTGACTTTC. Translated: CSAWGANVLTF.